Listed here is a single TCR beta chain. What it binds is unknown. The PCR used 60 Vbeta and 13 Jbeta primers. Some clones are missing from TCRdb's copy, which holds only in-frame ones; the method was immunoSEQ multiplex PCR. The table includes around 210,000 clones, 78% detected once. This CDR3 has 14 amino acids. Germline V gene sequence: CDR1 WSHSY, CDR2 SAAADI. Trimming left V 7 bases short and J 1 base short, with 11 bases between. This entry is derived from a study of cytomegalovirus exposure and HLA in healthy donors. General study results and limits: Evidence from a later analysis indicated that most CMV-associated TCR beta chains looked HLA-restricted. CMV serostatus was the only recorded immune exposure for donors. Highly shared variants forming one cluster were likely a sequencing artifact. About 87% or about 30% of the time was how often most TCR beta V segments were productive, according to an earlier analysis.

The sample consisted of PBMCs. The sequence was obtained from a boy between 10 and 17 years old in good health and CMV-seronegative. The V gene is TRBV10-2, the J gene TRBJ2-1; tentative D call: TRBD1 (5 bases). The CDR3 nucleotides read TGCGCCAGCACCGCCAGGGCTTCCTACAATGAGCAGTTCTTC. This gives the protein CASTARASYNEQFF.